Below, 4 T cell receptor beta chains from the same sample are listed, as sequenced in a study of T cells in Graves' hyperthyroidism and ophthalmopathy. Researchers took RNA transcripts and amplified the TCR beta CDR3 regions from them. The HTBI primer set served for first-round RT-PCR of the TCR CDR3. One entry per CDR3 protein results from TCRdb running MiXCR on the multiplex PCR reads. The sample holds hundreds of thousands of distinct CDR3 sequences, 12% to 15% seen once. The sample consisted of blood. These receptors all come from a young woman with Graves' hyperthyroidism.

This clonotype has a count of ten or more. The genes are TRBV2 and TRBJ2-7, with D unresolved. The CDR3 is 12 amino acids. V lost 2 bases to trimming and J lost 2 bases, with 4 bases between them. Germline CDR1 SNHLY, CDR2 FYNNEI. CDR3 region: CASSEPTYEQYF. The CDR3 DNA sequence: TGTGCCAGCAGTGAACCTACCTACGAGCAGTACTTC.

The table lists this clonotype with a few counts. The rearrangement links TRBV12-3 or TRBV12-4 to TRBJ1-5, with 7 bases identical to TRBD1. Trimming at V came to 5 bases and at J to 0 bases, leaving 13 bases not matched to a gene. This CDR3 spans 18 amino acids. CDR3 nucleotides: TGTGCCAGCAGTCCACGGACAGGAAAAGGAATTAGCAATCAGCCCCAGCATTTT. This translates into CASSPRTGKGISNQPQHF.

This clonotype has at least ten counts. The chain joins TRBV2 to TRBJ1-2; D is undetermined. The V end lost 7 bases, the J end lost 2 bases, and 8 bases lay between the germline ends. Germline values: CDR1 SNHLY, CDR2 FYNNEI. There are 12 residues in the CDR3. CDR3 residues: CASKGGNYGYTF. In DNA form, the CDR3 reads TGTGCCAGCAAGGGCGGCAACTATGGCTACACCTTC.

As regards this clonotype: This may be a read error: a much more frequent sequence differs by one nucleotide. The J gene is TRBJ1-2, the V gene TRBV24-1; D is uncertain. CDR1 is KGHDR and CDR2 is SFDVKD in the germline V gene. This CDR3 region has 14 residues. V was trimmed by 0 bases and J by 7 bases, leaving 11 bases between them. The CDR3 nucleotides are TGTGCCACCAGTGATTTGAGGACTGACTGTGGCTACACCTTC. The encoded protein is CATSDLRTDCGYTF.